The entry below gives a single T cell receptor (beta chain) sequence along with its context. At one end, the junction sequence differs from germline, possibly due to a read error. This specimen belongs to a study of blood T cell repertoires in COVID-19. Study context: Donors in the United States, Italy and Spain gave samples during acute or convalescent COVID-19.

Germline assignment: CDR1 LNHDA and CDR2 SQIVND (reference sequence). CDR3 size: 14 residues. Assay used: immunoSEQ multiplex PCR; TCRdb lists only in-frame clones, some missing. Found here are 150,000 to 200,000 clones, roughly 93% of them singletons; the top ten hold about 5%. The V call is TRBV19, the J call TRBJ1-4, with TRBD1 as a possible D gene (5 bases). Sequenced: peripheral blood. The receptor's source is a young man with COVID-19, enrolled during active disease. Here the CDR3 reads CASSNLGTNEKLLF. In DNA form, the CDR3 reads TGTGCCAGTAGTAATTTGGGGACTAATGAAAAACTGCTTTTT.